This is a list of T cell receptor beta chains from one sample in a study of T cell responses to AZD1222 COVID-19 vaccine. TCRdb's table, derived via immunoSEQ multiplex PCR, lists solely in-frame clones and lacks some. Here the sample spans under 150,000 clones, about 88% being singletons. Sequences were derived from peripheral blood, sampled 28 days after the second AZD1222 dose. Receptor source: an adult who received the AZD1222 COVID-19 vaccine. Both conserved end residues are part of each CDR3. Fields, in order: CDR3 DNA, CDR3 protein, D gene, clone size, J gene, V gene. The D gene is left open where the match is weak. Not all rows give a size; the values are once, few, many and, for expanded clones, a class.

TGTGCCAGCAGCCCCAGAGGGACAGGCTATGGCTACACCTTC,CASSPRGTGYGYTF,TRBD1,once,TRBJ1-2,TRBV7-9
TGTGCCAGCAGTTACTCGGGACAGAGCTCCTACGAGCAGTACTTC,CASSYSGQSSYEQYF,TRBD1,-,TRBJ2-7,TRBV6-5
TGTGCCAGCAGTGAAGGCATGGGGAACGTGTATGGCTACACCTTC,CASSEGMGNVYGYTF,-,-,TRBJ1-2,TRBV6-1
TGTGCCAGTAGTATTTGGAAGGGTGGAAATTCACCCCTCCACTTT,CASSIWKGGNSPLHF,-,-,TRBJ1-6,TRBV19
TGCGCCAGCAGCTTGGAGGGGGAAGAGACCCAGTACTTC,CASSLEGEETQYF,-,-,TRBJ2-5,TRBV5-1
TGTGCCAGCAGTGACCAGGGGAGAGGCTACACCTTC,CASSDQGRGYTF,-,-,TRBJ1-2,TRBV6-1
TGTGCCTGGAGTGATGGGAATAGTAGGTTGGAGACCCAGTACTTC,CAWSDGNSRLETQYF,-,-,TRBJ2-5,TRBV30
TGTGCCAGCAGCGTAGCGTCAGCTTATAATTCACCCCTCCACTTT,CASSVASAYNSPLHF,-,once,TRBJ1-6,TRBV9
TGTGCCATCGGGACGGAGGGGGACTATGGCTACACCTTC,CAIGTEGDYGYTF,-,-,TRBJ1-2,TRBV10-3
TGTGCCAGCAGCCCCATAGGAGGGACTGAAGCTTTCTTT,CASSPIGGTEAFF,-,-,TRBJ1-1,TRBV14
TGTGCCAGCAGCTTACTTGGGGCCACCGGGGAGCTGTTTTTT,CASSLLGATGELFF,-,-,TRBJ2-2,TRBV7-2
TGTGCCAGCAGCTCGGGGACAGGTAGCCGCTACACCTTC,CASSSGTGSRYTF,TRBD1,once,TRBJ1-2,TRBV7-2
TGTGCCAGCTCACCAAGGACAGGGGTCGGGGATACGCAGTATTTT,CASSPRTGVGDTQYF,TRBD1,-,TRBJ2-3,TRBV18
TGTGCCAGCAGCCAAGAGGCAGGCCATCATCTCCCGAGGCAGTACTTC,CASSQEAGHHLPRQYF,-,-,TRBJ2-7,TRBV3-1/TRBV3-2
TGTGCCAGCAGTTGGGGGGGGGCGAACACTGAAGCTTTCTTT,CASSWGGANTEAFF,-,-,TRBJ1-1,TRBV27
TGTGCCAGCAGCCCGGGTATGGAGCATTCACCCCTCCACTTT,CASSPGMEHSPLHF,-,-,TRBJ1-6,TRBV5-4
TGTGCCAGCAGCTTACCCCAGGGGGTTGCAACTAATGAAAAACTGTTTTTT,CASSLPQGVATNEKLFF,TRBD1,-,TRBJ1-4,TRBV7-9
TGTGCCTGGAGTGCCTTGGACAGGGGGGCCAATCAGCCCCAGCATTTT,CAWSALDRGANQPQHF,TRBD1,-,TRBJ1-5,TRBV30
TGTGCCAGCAGCCAAGGCAGGGGGTATGGCTACACCTTC,CASSQGRGYGYTF,TRBD1,-,TRBJ1-2,TRBV14
TGTGCCAGCAGCATCCCAGGACAGTCGGGAGCTTTCTTT,CASSIPGQSGAFF,-,-,TRBJ1-1,TRBV5-5
TGTGCCACCAGTTCCGGCCCTAACTATGGCTACACCTTC,CATSSGPNYGYTF,-,-,TRBJ1-2,TRBV24-1
TGTGCCAGCACGTCGGGACTAACCTACGAGCAGTACTTC,CASTSGLTYEQYF,TRBD2,-,TRBJ2-7,TRBV6-5
-,CASSTSTGAVYGYTF,-,-,TRBJ1-2,TRBV6-5
TGTGCCAGCAGCGCGATGAGCTCTGGGGCCAACGTCCTGACTTTC,CASSAMSSGANVLTF,-,-,TRBJ2-6,TRBV5-4
TGTGCCATCCGCCGCGAGGGCCCAGGGGATGAGCAGTTCTTC,CAIRREGPGDEQFF,-,-,TRBJ2-1,TRBV10-3
TGTGCCAGCAGCGTGGGCGGGAGAGTTGAGCAGTTCTTC,CASSVGGRVEQFF,TRBD2,-,TRBJ2-1,TRBV9
TGTGCCAGCAGTGAAAGGACTAGCTTCCCCTACGAGCAGTACTTC,CASSERTSFPYEQYF,TRBD2,-,TRBJ2-7,TRBV2
TGTGCCAGCAGCTCAGGAGTCAGGGAGACCCAGTACTTC,CASSSGVRETQYF,-,-,TRBJ2-5,TRBV5-6
TGTGCCAGCTCCGGGAGTCAGGGCAGAACGGATTGGGGTTATGGCTACACCTTC,CASSGSQGRTDWGYGYTF,-,-,TRBJ1-2,TRBV18
TGTGCCAGCAGAGACTACTCCTACGAGCAGTACTTC,CASRDYSYEQYF,-,-,TRBJ2-7,TRBV6-5
TGTGCCAGCAGCCAAGCTCCGGGGATTCAGCCCCAGCATTTT,CASSQAPGIQPQHF,-,-,TRBJ1-5,TRBV3-1/TRBV3-2
TGTGCCACCAGTGATCTCCAGGGGGGAGATACGCAGTATTTT,CATSDLQGGDTQYF,-,-,TRBJ2-3,TRBV24-1
TGTGCCAGCAGTTACCAACCCAACACTGAAGCTTTCTTT,CASSYQPNTEAFF,-,-,TRBJ1-1,TRBV6-2/TRBV6-3
TGCAGCGTTGAAAGGCAGGGGTTGGGTGATGAGCAGTTCTTC,CSVERQGLGDEQFF,-,-,TRBJ2-1,TRBV29-1
TGTGCCAGTAGTATTCCGGACAGCGCCGATCAGCCCCAGCATTTT,CASSIPDSADQPQHF,-,-,TRBJ1-5,TRBV19
TGTGCCACCGGGGATAGAGAGAGTGCTTGGCCCTACGAGCAGTACTTC,CATGDRESAWPYEQYF,-,-,TRBJ2-7,TRBV24-1
TGTGCCAGCAGTGATTCCCGTGGCGGCAATGAGCAGTTCTTC,CASSDSRGGNEQFF,-,-,TRBJ2-1,TRBV6-2/TRBV6-3
TGCGCCAGCAGCTTGGCTACAGATTACAATGAGCAGTTCTTC,CASSLATDYNEQFF,-,-,TRBJ2-1,TRBV5-1
TGTGCCAGTGGAGTGCTAGGGAATTCACCCCTCCACTTT,CASGVLGNSPLHF,-,-,TRBJ1-6,TRBV19
TGTGCCAGCAGCTTTCTCACTAGCGGGCTCTCGGGGGGTACGCAGTATTTT,CASSFLTSGLSGGTQYF,TRBD2,-,TRBJ2-3,TRBV5-5
TGTGCCAGCAGTTACTCGCCAGGGGTACAGCCCCAGCATTTT,CASSYSPGVQPQHF,-,-,TRBJ1-5,TRBV6-5
TGTGCCAGCCGGACAGGGCCGAGTGAAAAACTGTTTTTT,CASRTGPSEKLFF,TRBD1,-,TRBJ1-4,TRBV25-1
TGTGCCAGCAGCTTTTCAGGGAACAATCAGCCCCAGCATTTT,CASSFSGNNQPQHF,-,few,TRBJ1-5,TRBV7-9
TGTGCCAGCAGCCTCAAGTGGAATTCACCCCTCCACTTT,CASSLKWNSPLHF,-,-,TRBJ1-6,TRBV14
TGTGCCAGCAGCCGACGGACTAGCGGGAGCACAGATACGCAGTATTTT,CASSRRTSGSTDTQYF,TRBD2,-,TRBJ2-3,TRBV3-1/TRBV3-2
TGTGCCAGCAGGCTACAGGGGCTAGGAGGCTACACCTTC,CASRLQGLGGYTF,TRBD1,-,TRBJ1-2,TRBV6-5
TGCGCCAGCAGCTTGGGTCTGAGCTATGGCTACACCTTC,CASSLGLSYGYTF,-,-,TRBJ1-2,TRBV5-1
TGTGCCAGCTCACCAACTTTCAGCAATCAGCCCCAGCATTTT,CASSPTFSNQPQHF,-,few,TRBJ1-5,TRBV18